These 28 T cell receptor beta chains were all obtained from the same sample, sequenced in a study of blood T cell repertoires in COVID-19. TCRdb's table, derived via immunoSEQ multiplex PCR, lists solely in-frame clones and lacks some. Here the sample spans a few hundred thousand clones, more than 65% being singletons. Material: peripheral blood. These receptors came from a human donor with acute or convalescent COVID-19. The donor label of this sample is uncertain.

V gene TRBV5-1 combines with J gene TRBJ1-3; 8 bases fit TRBD1. J lost 1 base, V lost 3 bases, and 6 bases had no gene match. The germline gives CDR1 SGHRS, CDR2 YFSETQ. The CDR3 is 16 amino acids. In DNA, the CDR3 is TGCGCCAGCAGCTCCGGACAGGGAAGGTCTGGAAACACCATATATTTT. This translates into CASSSGQGRSGNTIYF. Full variable domain (missing parts from reference TRBV5-1 and TRBJ1-3): KAGVTQTPRYLIKTRGQQVTLSCSPISGHRSVSWYQQTPGQGLQFLFEYFSETQRNKGNFPGRFSGRQFSNSRSEMNVSTLELGDSALYLCASSSGQGRSGNTIYFGEGSWLTVV.

The V gene is TRBV3-1 (or the pseudogene TRBV3-2), the J gene TRBJ2-5; D might be TRBD2 (6 bases). Trimming took 5 bases from V and 5 from J, leaving 12 bases between them. Per germline, CDR1 LGHDT and CDR2 YNNKEL (reference sequence). The CDR3 consists of 13 residues. CDR3 sequence (DNA): TGTGCCAGCAGCACCGGGACTTGGGAGACCCAGTACTTC. This gives the protein CASSTGTWETQYF.

This clone was detected only a few times. The rearrangement uses TRBV7-6 and TRBJ2-2; possibly TRBD1 for D (5 bases). Trimming removed 5 bases from V and 11 bases from J, with 12 bases in between. The CDR3 totals 12 residues. Germline V gives CDR1 SGHVS, CDR2 FNYEAQ. In DNA, the CDR3 is TGTGCCAGCAGCCCAGGGTTTCTTGAGCTGTTTTTT. It yields the protein CASSPGFLELFF. Full variable domain (outside the CDR3, taken from reference TRBV7-6 and TRBJ2-2): GAGVSQSPRYKVTKRGQDVALRCDPISGHVSLYWYRQALGQGPEFLTYFNYEAQQDKSGLPNDRFSAERPEGSISTLTIQRTEQRDSAMYRCASSPGFLELFFGEGSRLTVL.

J is TRBJ2-3 and V is TRBV18; no reliable D call. Per the germline V gene, CDR1 is KGHSH and CDR2 is LQKENI. The CDR3 contains 13 residues. Trimming shortened V by 5 bases and J by 2 bases, and 8 bases separated the two germline ends. CDR3 sequence: CASSADYTDTQYF. The CDR3, as DNA: TGTGCCAGCTCAGCAGATTACACAGATACGCAGTATTTT.

The rearrangement joins TRBV19 to TRBJ1-4; no definite D call. Per germline, CDR1 LNHDA and CDR2 SQIVND (reference sequence). This CDR3 contains 16 residues. V lost 3 bases to trimming and J lost 0 bases, with 11 bases between them. The CDR3 loop reads CASSIQAFATNEKLFF. The CDR3 DNA reads as TGTGCCAGTAGTATTCAGGCATTTGCAACTAATGAAAAACTGTTTTTT.

The CDR3 nucleotides read TGTGCCAGTAGTATGGAACCAGGGGGCCGCGCTGAAGCTTTCTTT. Translating gives CASSMEPGGRAEAFF. The chain uses TRBV19 and TRBJ1-1; 8 bases are shared with TRBD1. The CDR3 runs 15 residues. Germline lookup yields CDR1 LNHDA and CDR2 SQIVND (reference sequence). V dropped 3 bases and J dropped 6; count of bases not matched to a gene: 9.

The chain employs TRBV6-6 and TRBJ1-5, with 7 bases matching TRBD1. The germline CDR1 and CDR2 sequences are MNHNY and SVGAGI (reference sequence). V shed 3 bases and J 6 bases; nucleotides not matched to a gene: 8. This CDR3 has 15 amino acids. CDR3 amino acids: CASSYDRAVSQPQHF. CDR3 coding DNA: TGTGCCAGCAGTTATGACAGGGCTGTTAGTCAGCCCCAGCATTTT.

V gene TRBV18 combines with J gene TRBJ1-3; D is possibly TRBD1 (6 bases). V was clipped by 5 bases and J by 0 bases, with 14 bases between them. The CDR3 has 16 amino acids. Germline lookup yields CDR1 KGHSH and CDR2 LQKENI. The CDR3 region has the DNA TGTGCCAGCTCATCTACCCAGGGGATCTCTGGAAACACCATATATTTT. This translates into CASSSTQGISGNTIYF.

This chain links TRBV7-2 with TRBJ2-1; D may be TRBD2 (5 bases). Germline lookup yields CDR1 SGHTA and CDR2 FQGNSA. Trimming took off 4 bases at V and 7 bases at J, with 11 bases between the two ends. This CDR3 is built from 13 residues. CDR3 DNA sequence: TGTGCCAGCAGCTCGAGGGCGGCGAATGAGCAGTTCTTC. Amino acids: CASSSRAANEQFF.

In this sample, this clone turned up a few times. J is TRBJ1-5 and V is TRBV6-2 or TRBV6-3; no reliable D call. With 1 base removed from V and 5 bases from J, the gap between germline ends came to 6 bases. Germline V gives CDR1 MNHEY, CDR2 SVGEGT. CDR3 size: 13 residues. This CDR3 reads CASSYYMDQPQHF. The CDR3 nucleotides are TGTGCCAGCAGTTACTACATGGATCAGCCCCAGCATTTT.

The V gene is TRBV27, the J gene TRBJ1-4; TRBD1 might be the D (5 bases). CDR3 length equals 14 residues. Germline-derived CDR1 and CDR2 are MNHEY and SMNVEV (reference sequence). The V end lost 1 base, the J end lost 5 bases, and 8 bases lay between the germline ends. CDR3 DNA sequence: TGTGCCAGCAGTTTATGGGGGGACAATGAAAAACTGTTTTTT. It encodes CASSLWGDNEKLFF.

The chain combines TRBV3-1 (or the pseudogene TRBV3-2) with TRBJ1-1; D unclear. V was trimmed by 4 bases and J by 7 bases, leaving 7 bases between them. This CDR3 is built from 11 residues. Germline V gene sequence: CDR1 LGHDT, CDR2 YNNKEL (reference sequence). The CDR3 nucleotides are TGTGCCAGCAGCCGAGTCAATGAAGCTTTCTTT. This codes for CASSRVNEAFF.

J is TRBJ2-1 and V is TRBV18; weak D call: TRBD2 (5 bases). Trimming cost V 1 base and J 0 bases, with 10 bases left between them. The CDR3 extends over 16 amino acids. Germline V gives CDR1 KGHSH, CDR2 LQKENI. CDR3 protein: CASSPQRASSYNEQFF. The DNA for the CDR3 is TGTGCCAGCTCACCACAGAGGGCTAGCTCCTACAATGAGCAGTTCTTC. Based on the CDR3 plus reference TRBV18 and TRBJ2-1, the full variable domain is NAGVMQNPRHLVRRRGQEARLRCSPMKGHSHVYWYRQLPEEGLKFMVYLQKENIIDESGMPKERFSAEFPKEGPSILRIQQVVRGDSAAYFCASSPQRASSYNEQFFGPGTRLTVL.

The chain is built from TRBV29-1 and TRBJ2-1; possible D gene TRBD1, 6 bases. V lost 7 bases to trimming and J lost 6 bases, with 16 bases between them. This CDR3 is 13 amino acids long. Germline values: CDR1 SQVTM, CDR2 ANQGSEA. The chain's CDR3 is CSGSGVYFNEQFF. For the CDR3, the DNA is TGCAGCGGATCAGGGGTATATTTCAATGAGCAGTTCTTC.

J is TRBJ1-5 and V is TRBV4-1; TRBD1 agrees at 8 bases. CDR1 and CDR2 (germline): MGHRA, YSYEKL. The CDR3 is 15 residues long. J was trimmed by 1 base and V by 2 bases; bases with no gene match: 1. CDR3 protein: CASSQQGASNQPQHF. In DNA, the CDR3 is TGCGCCAGCAGCCAACAGGGGGCCAGCAATCAGCCCCAGCATTTT.

The V call is TRBV6-5, the J call TRBJ2-7; the match to TRBD2 covers 7 bases. This CDR3 contains 13 residues. The V segment lost 1 base and the J segment 6 bases; nucleotides outside the gene matches: 3. Germline values: CDR1 MNHEY, CDR2 SVGAGI. CDR3: CASSYLGGGEQYF. DNA for the CDR3: TGTGCCAGCAGTTACTTGGGCGGGGGCGAGCAGTACTTC.

This clone was found many times. This rearrangement joins TRBV4-1 to TRBJ1-5, with TRBD1 matching over 7 bases. Germline V gene lookup returns CDR1 MGHRA and CDR2 YSYEKL. This CDR3 comprises 13 residues. The ends lost 3 bases at V and 10 bases at J; junction bases unmatched: 6. CDR3 loop: CASSQKQGNPQHF. Written as DNA, the CDR3 is TGCGCCAGCAGCCAGAAACAGGGGAACCCCCAGCATTTT.

J is TRBJ1-4 and V is TRBV7-7, with D possibly TRBD1 on 6 matching bases. V lost 1 base to trimming and J lost 5 bases, with 14 bases between them. Germline V lookup: CDR1 SSHAT, CDR2 FNYEAQ (reference sequence). The CDR3 has 16 residues. CDR3 bases: TGTGCCAGCAGCTTAGGGGCCAGGACAGAAAATGAAAAACTGTTTTTT. Translation: CASSLGARTENEKLFF.

The J gene is TRBJ2-3, the V gene TRBV9, with D maybe TRBD1 (5 bases). The CDR3 sequence is 14 residues long. Germline V gene data show CDR1 as SGDLS and CDR2 as YYNGEE. V was pared by 0 bases and J by 3 bases, with 8 bases between. CDR3 nucleotide sequence: TGTGCCAGCAGCGTAGCAGGGATAACAGATACGCAGTATTTT. It codes for CASSVAGITDTQYF. Combining the CDR3 with reference TRBV9 and TRBJ2-3 gives the whole variable domain DSGVTQTPKHLITATGQRVTLRCSPRSGDLSVYWYQQSLDQGLQFLIQYYNGEERAKGNILERFSAQQFPDLHSELNLSSLELGDSALYFCASSVAGITDTQYFGPGTRLTVL.

This chain links TRBV5-1 with TRBJ2-7; maybe TRBD1 (6 bases). V lost 1 base to trimming and J lost 3 bases, with 14 bases between them. The CDR3 loop spans 15 amino acids. The V gene's germline CDR1 is SGHRS and CDR2 YFSETQ. CDR3 coding DNA: TGCGCCAGCAGCTTGTCCCAGGGGTACAACTACGAGCAGTACTTC. Protein product: CASSLSQGYNYEQYF.

The V and J genes are TRBV3-1 (or the pseudogene TRBV3-2) and TRBJ2-3, with TRBD1 matching over 7 bases. V dropped 4 bases and J dropped 1; count of bases not matched to a gene: 5. Germline V gives CDR1 LGHDT, CDR2 YNNKEL (reference sequence). The CDR3 extends over 15 amino acids. CDR3 DNA: TGTGCCAGCAGCCTTATAGGGGGCGGCACAGATACGCAGTATTTT. Translating gives CASSLIGGGTDTQYF.

The chain uses TRBV28 and TRBJ2-1; 8 nucleotides line up with TRBD2. The CDR3 runs 16 residues. The V segment lost 6 bases and the J segment 4 bases; nucleotides outside the gene matches: 11. Germline CDR1 MDHEN, CDR2 SYDVKM. CDR3 amino acids: CASSPNAAGAYNEQFF. For the CDR3, the DNA is TGTGCCAGCAGCCCTAACGCAGCGGGGGCTTACAATGAGCAGTTCTTC.

This clone has only a few counts. The V call is TRBV6-5, the J call TRBJ1-2, with no clear D. CDR3 length: 14 amino acids. V was cut by 0 bases and J by 6 bases, with 11 bases left in between. Germline values: CDR1 MNHEY, CDR2 SVGAGI. CDR3 region: CASSYSVAGNGYTF. CDR3 sequence (DNA): TGTGCCAGCAGTTACTCGGTGGCGGGTAATGGCTACACCTTC.

This clone was observed a single time. The chain combines TRBV6-5 with TRBJ1-3; 7 bases are a match to TRBD1. This CDR3 has 14 amino acids. Germline-derived CDR1 and CDR2 are MNHEY and SVGAGI. The V and J ends lost 1 base and 4 bases, in that order; junction bases with no gene match: 1. CDR3 DNA: TGTGCCAGCAGTTACTTACAGGGGGGAAACACCATATATTTT. Amino acid sequence: CASSYLQGGNTIYF.

Only a few counts were recorded for this clone. The chain recombines TRBV4-2 with TRBJ1-4; D unclear. Germline CDR1 reads LGHNA; CDR2 reads YNFKEQ. V was trimmed by 4 bases and J by 7 bases, leaving 16 bases between them. The CDR3 has 15 residues. CDR3 in amino acids: CASSPSAGTGEKLFF. The DNA for the CDR3 is TGTGCCAGCAGCCCCTCTGCGGGTACGGGTGAAAAACTGTTTTTT.

The rearrangement joins TRBV28 to TRBJ2-2, with TRBD1 identical over 9 bases. CDR3 length: 15 residues. Germline CDR1 MDHEN, CDR2 SYDVKM. Unmatched junction bases numbered 4, after V lost 3 bases and J lost 5 bases. The CDR3 DNA reads TGTGCCAGCAGTTTGGGGACAGGGCGAACCGGGGAGCTGTTTTTT. Translating gives CASSLGTGRTGELFF.

This clone was seen a single time. The chain uses TRBV6-5 and TRBJ2-7, with D possibly matching TRBD2 (7 bases). Deletions cut 2 bases from V and 7 bases from J, with 18 bases between. Per the germline V gene, CDR1 is MNHEY and CDR2 is SVGAGI. CDR3 length equals 15 residues. The CDR3 coding sequence is TGTGCCAGCAGTTACCTGGGGGGGCGCAGAAGTGAGCAGTACTTC. Translated, it gives CASSYLGGRRSEQYF.

A few counts support this clone. The chain couples TRBV7-9 to TRBJ2-1; 10 positions agree with TRBD2. This CDR3 region has 15 residues. The V segment lost 4 bases and the J segment 8 bases; nucleotides outside the gene matches: 8. Germline CDR1 reads SEHNR; CDR2 reads FQNEAQ (reference sequence). CDR3 amino acids: CASSSLAGITDEQFF. CDR3 DNA sequence: TGTGCCAGCAGCTCACTAGCGGGAATAACCGATGAGCAGTTCTTC.